Reported below is one T cell receptor (beta chain). Its antigen is unidentified. This record comes from a study of T cells expressing NK-cell markers. Study at large: Seven of the eight sequenced donors were classified as HCMV-seropositive, and one was classified as seronegative.

TCRdb processed the 5' RACE reads again and assigns one entry to each CDR3 protein, with no DNA. Its clone listing holds about 150,000 distinct CDR3 sequences. The CDR3 contains 14 residues. Germline CDR1 MNHNS, CDR2 SASEGT. Study-level points and caveats: About six donors carried dominant NKG2C+ clonotypes that made up about 1.0-7.5% of their CD8+ T cells.

V gene TRBV6-1 combines with J gene TRBJ1-1; the TCRdb D gene call, TRBD1, has no DNA to confirm it. The sequenced sample was blood T cells: a sorted CD56 or NKG2C T cell subset, CD4+ or CD8+ T cells, or bulk PBMC T cells (not recorded which). The TCR was taken from a man in his late teens or twenties in good health. CDR3 protein: CASRSITGEAEAFF.